This TCR beta chain derives from a study of shared clonotypes between healthy human individuals. The assay was run at deep level. Original methodology: With immunoSEQ giving junction-only sequences and no quality scores, filtering differed. The assay was immunoSEQ multiplex PCR, and TCRdb's table has in-frame clones only and misses some. V, J and clone size are taken as reported in that table, and D and trimming were inferred from the DNA itself. Of some 510,000 clones detected, 79% appear once; the ten largest clones hold 13%. Germline CDR1 reads SGHTA; CDR2 reads FQGTGA. V was pared by 8 bases and J by 1 base, with 3 bases of the junction left unmatched. The CDR3 consists of 14 residues. Study donors comprised healthy, HIV-negative adults devoid of recent acute infection or vaccination. Nashville, Tennessee was home to all donors, who were Caucasian adults.

V is TRBV7-3 and J is TRBJ2-1; TRBD2 matches 9 bases. This TCR derives from a woman aged 35 to 49 in good health. Some clones in this sample may be carry-over from other donors' samples. Sequencing was done on a sample of PBMCs. In DNA form, the CDR3 reads TGTGCCAGCTCCACTAGCGGGTCCTACAATGAGCAGTTCTTC. Its protein is CASSTSGSYNEQFF. Complete variable domain (other parts from reference TRBV7-3 and TRBJ2-1): GAGVSQTPSNKVTEKGKYVELRCDPISGHTALYWYRQSLGQGPEFLIYFQGTGAADDSGLPNDRFFAVRPEGSVSTLKIQRTERGDSAVYLCASSTSGSYNEQFFGPGTRLTVL.